This record looks at one T cell receptor (beta chain) sequence and its context. These data belong to a study of OX40 agonist ivuxolimab in advanced cancers. Across the study: The patients' treatment was ivuxolimab, an agonistic anti-OX40 (CD134) antibody. Patients in the trial were receiving intravenous ivuxolimab every 2 weeks, at doses of 0.01 to 10 mg/kg. Partial responses were recorded for three patients, including one with hepatocellular carcinoma and two with cutaneous melanoma. Those enrolled were around 87% male, with a mean age of around 60 years and ages from about 20 to 85.

The table came from immunoSEQ multiplex PCR; TCRdb's copy has only in-frame clones and leaves some out. The sample lists 15,000 to 20,000 clones, about 80% occurring once. The sequence was collected from an adult with an advanced solid tumor such as melanoma, head and neck, liver or kidney cancer. The material was CD4+ or CD8+ T cells sorted from blood, obtained in a trial of the OX40 agonist ivuxolimab.

The CDR3 nucleotides read TGTGCCAGCAGCTTGGGGAGGGATGAGCAGTTCTTC. It is translated as CASSLGRDEQFF. The rearrangement links TRBV11-2 to TRBJ2-1; 7 nucleotides match TRBD2. The CDR3 sequence is 12 residues long. CDR1 is SGHAT and CDR2 is FQNNGV in the germline V gene. V lost 3 bases to trimming and J lost 8 bases; unmatched junction nucleotides: 1.